Below are 20 T cell receptor beta chains sequenced from a single sample in a study of patients and donors after allogeneic stem cell transplantation. TCRdb re-called the RT-PCR reads through MiXCR, storing one row per CDR3 protein. Of 150,000 to 200,000 distinct CDR3 sequences listed, around 41% are singletons. Material for sequencing was blood, either unsorted or a sorted T cell fraction (not recorded which). These receptors were taken from a human donor who was either an allogeneic HSCT recipient or a stem cell or donor lymphocyte infusion donor (not recorded which). It is not recorded whose cells these are; they may come from a transplant donor.

CDR3 bases: TGTGCCAGCAGCTTCGGGCCCATCGATAATTCACCCCTCCACTTT. Protein: CASSFGPIDNSPLHF. J is TRBJ1-6 and V is TRBV27; D unclear. V shed 6 bases and J shed 5 bases, with 14 bases lying between them. There are 15 residues in the CDR3. Germline assignment: CDR1 MNHEY and CDR2 SMNVEV (reference sequence).

This clonotype was recorded a few times. The chain employs TRBV7-2 and TRBJ2-1; no firm D call. Germline lookup yields CDR1 SGHTA and CDR2 FQGNSA. The length of the CDR3 is 15 residues. V was cut by 8 bases and J by 0 bases, with 14 bases left in between. The CDR3 nucleotides read TGTGCCAGCCTTGACGCTGTGTTCTCCTACAATGAGCAGTTCTTC. This codes for CASLDAVFSYNEQFF.

This chain uses TRBV20-1 with TRBJ2-1; D is undetermined. V was cut by 8 bases and J by 10 bases, with 18 bases left in between. CDR3 length: 12 amino acids. The germline V gene encodes CDR1 DFQATT and CDR2 SNEGSKA (reference sequence). CDR3 DNA: TGCAGTCCCTCACATTCGGTTTTAGAGCAGTTCTTC. Translating gives CSPSHSVLEQFF.

This chain uses TRBV5-6 with TRBJ2-3; tentatively, D is TRBD2 (5 bases). V was pared by 1 base and J by 5 bases, with 8 bases between. Germline CDR1 SGHDT, CDR2 YYEEEE. The CDR3 extends over 13 amino acids. The CDR3 DNA reads TGTGCCAGCAGCTTGAGCCGGGAAGATACGCAGTATTTT. Amino acids: CASSLSREDTQYF.

CDR3 amino acids: CASSQTPGLATTGELFF. CDR3 in DNA: TGTGCCAGCAGTCAGACTCCGGGACTAGCGACGACCGGGGAGCTGTTTTTT. V and J are TRBV2 and TRBJ2-2; 10 bases line up with TRBD2. The CDR3 covers 17 residues. After removal of 5 bases from V and 5 bases from J, the junction contained 11 bases not matched to a gene. Germline V gene lookup returns CDR1 SNHLY and CDR2 FYNNEI.

V usage is TRBV12-3 or TRBV12-4 and J usage is TRBJ2-1; TRBD2 is a possible D gene (5 bases). The V end was cut by 2 bases, the J end by 4 bases, with 12 bases between. The length of the CDR3 is 15 residues. CDR3 in amino acids: CASSLSDYLYNEQFF. The CDR3 DNA is TGTGCCAGCAGTTTAAGTGACTACCTTTACAATGAGCAGTTCTTC.

This clonotype was detected a few times. The J gene is TRBJ1-6, the V gene TRBV5-1; 7 nucleotides match TRBD1. Trimming cost V 4 bases and J 5 bases; bases outside gene matches: 6. Germline V gene data show CDR1 as SGHRS and CDR2 as YFSETQ. This CDR3 region has 15 residues. DNA for the CDR3: TGCGCCAGCAGCCTGAGGACAGGAGATAATTCACCCCTCCACTTT. Its translation: CASSLRTGDNSPLHF.

V and J are TRBV3-1 and TRBJ2-7, with a possible D match to TRBD2 (5 bases). The CDR3 sequence is 17 residues long. CDR1 and CDR2 (germline): LGHDT, YNNKEL (reference sequence). The V and J ends lost 4 bases and 0 bases respectively, with 19 bases between them. This chain's CDR3 is CASSPKNGRRSSYEQYF. In nucleotides, the CDR3 is TGTGCCAGCAGCCCAAAGAATGGACGGAGGAGCTCCTACGAGCAGTACTTC.

This clonotype was recorded a few times. This rearrangement joins TRBV5-1 to TRBJ1-1; D is perhaps TRBD1 (5 bases). The CDR3 contains 14 residues. The V and J ends lost 3 bases and 7 bases respectively, with 16 bases between them. CDR1 is SGHRS, CDR2 YFSETQ, per germline. In DNA form, the CDR3 reads TGCGCCAGCAGCTGGAGATGGGGCAAGTATGAAGCTTTCTTT. Translating it yields CASSWRWGKYEAFF.

The chain uses TRBV25-1 and TRBJ2-5, with 11 bases that match TRBD2. CDR3 length: 17 residues. J lost 0 bases, V lost 3 bases, and 6 bases had no gene match. Germline V gene lookup returns CDR1 MGHDK and CDR2 SYGVNS. The CDR3 spells CASSDSGTSGHQETQYF. The CDR3 bases are TGTGCCAGCAGTGATTCGGGGACTAGCGGACACCAAGAGACCCAGTACTTC.

This clonotype was detected only a few times. The V call is TRBV12-3 or TRBV12-4, the J call TRBJ1-1, with TRBD1 as a possible D gene (6 bases). The CDR3 spans 14 residues. The V and J ends lost 3 bases and 4 bases respectively, with 12 bases between them. CDR3 sequence: CASSLMQGSTEAFF. The CDR3, as DNA: TGTGCCAGCAGTTTGATGCAGGGGAGCACTGAAGCTTTCTTT.

This clonotype has just one count. The chain is built from TRBV7-3 and TRBJ1-2; D possibly corresponds to TRBD1 (6 bases). This CDR3 is 14 amino acids long. V lost 5 bases to trimming and J lost 7 bases, with 17 bases between them. The germline gives CDR1 SGHTA, CDR2 FQGTGA. CDR3: CASSPRDMGAGYTF. The CDR3, as DNA: TGTGCCAGCAGCCCTCGGGACATGGGGGCTGGCTACACCTTC.

The rearrangement links TRBV4-1 to TRBJ2-1; 10 bases align to TRBD2. This CDR3 has 17 amino acids. Germline lookup yields CDR1 MGHRA and CDR2 YSYEKL. V lost 0 bases, J lost 4 bases, and 6 bases stayed unmatched. CDR3 in amino acids: CASSQELAGGIYNEQFF. CDR3 DNA sequence: TGCGCCAGCAGCCAAGAGTTAGCGGGAGGTATATACAATGAGCAGTTCTTC.

This clonotype was counted only a few times. The chain is built from TRBV6-2 or TRBV6-3 and TRBJ2-3; tentative D call: TRBD2 (6 bases). The germline V gene has CDR1 MNHEY and CDR2 SVGEGT. Trimming stripped 6 bases from V and 4 bases from J, with 17 bases between. The CDR3 spans 15 residues. The CDR3 reads CASRSSVILPDTQYF. In nucleotides, the CDR3 is TGTGCCAGCAGGTCTAGCGTGATCCTCCCAGATACGCAGTATTTT.

This clonotype was counted only a few times. This chain joins TRBV5-1 and TRBJ1-1, with TRBD1 as a possible D gene (6 bases). This CDR3 spans 14 amino acids. V lost 4 bases, J lost 1 base, and 11 bases lay in between. Germline lookup yields CDR1 SGHRS and CDR2 YFSETQ. In nucleotides, the CDR3 is TGCGCCAGCAGCCCTCAGGGGAAGAACACTGAAGCTTTCTTT. Protein sequence: CASSPQGKNTEAFF.

This chain uses TRBV5-1 with TRBJ2-1; D may be TRBD1 or TRBD2 (5 bases each). Looked up from germline, CDR1 is SGHRS and CDR2 is YFSETQ. The length of the CDR3 is 16 residues. Trimming stripped 9 bases from V and 4 bases from J, with 23 bases between. CDR3 bases: TGCGCCAACCACCTCGGGACCACCATAAGATACAATGAGCAGTTCTTC. This encodes CANHLGTTIRYNEQFF.

In its sample, this clonotype was seen a few times. This clone may be a read error of a much larger clone one base away. This chain connects TRBV28 to TRBJ1-1, with D maybe TRBD1 (6 bases). The germline V gene encodes CDR1 MDHEN and CDR2 SYDVKM. The CDR3 consists of 13 residues. V was pared by 6 bases and J by 1 base, with 9 bases between. CDR3 DNA: TGTGCCAGCAGACAAGGGGGGAACACTGAAGCTTTCTTT. Protein: CASRQGGNTEAFF.

The V call is TRBV3-1, the J call TRBJ1-2; 7 bases line up with TRBD1. Germline V CDR1 and CDR2: LGHDT, YNNKEL (reference sequence). V lost 5 bases to trimming and J lost 7 bases; unmatched junction nucleotides: 4. CDR3 length equals 12 residues. The chain's CDR3 is CASSYPGGGYTF. The CDR3 bases are TGTGCCAGCAGCTACCCAGGGGGTGGCTACACCTTC.

This clonotype was seen a few times. The chain links TRBV20-1 to TRBJ2-4; weak D call: TRBD2 (5 bases). The CDR3 is 13 residues long. Germline V gene lookup returns CDR1 DFQATT and CDR2 SNEGSKA (reference sequence). V lost 3 bases to trimming and J lost 6 bases, with 12 bases between them. The CDR3, as DNA: TGCAGTGCTAGCGGGGAGAAGGGAAACATTCAGTACTTC. Translated: CSASGEKGNIQYF.

This clonotype has only a few counts. The rearrangement links TRBV6-5 to TRBJ1-1; D gene uncertain. The CDR3 has 20 amino acids. Germline values: CDR1 MNHEY, CDR2 SVGAGI. V dropped 2 bases and J dropped 0 bases, with 25 bases sitting between them. The CDR3 region has the DNA TGTGCCAGCAGTTACGGTGCGGGGAGACCACTTCCTTACATGAACACTGAAGCTTTCTTT. Translated: CASSYGAGRPLPYMNTEAFF.